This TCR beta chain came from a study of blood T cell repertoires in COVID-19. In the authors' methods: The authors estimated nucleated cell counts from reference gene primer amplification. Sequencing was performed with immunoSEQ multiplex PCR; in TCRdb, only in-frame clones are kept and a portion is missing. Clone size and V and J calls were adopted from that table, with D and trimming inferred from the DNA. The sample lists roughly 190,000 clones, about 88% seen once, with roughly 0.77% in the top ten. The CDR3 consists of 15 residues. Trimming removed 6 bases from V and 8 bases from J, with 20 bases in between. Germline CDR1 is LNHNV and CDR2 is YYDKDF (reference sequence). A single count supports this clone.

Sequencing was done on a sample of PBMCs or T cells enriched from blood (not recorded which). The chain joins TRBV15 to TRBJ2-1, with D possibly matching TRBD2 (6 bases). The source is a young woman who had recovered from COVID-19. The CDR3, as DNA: TGTGCCACCAGTCGCCGCGGGGCCTTGGGCCATGAGCAGTTCTTC. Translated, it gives CATSRRGALGHEQFF.